Sequencing of this T cell receptor (beta chain) was carried out in a study of cytomegalovirus exposure and HLA in healthy donors. Overall study context: A preliminary data release comprised around 85 million unique TCRs obtained from HLA-typed donors.

A multiplex PCR was run with 60 Vbeta primers and 13 Jbeta primers. Measured with immunoSEQ multiplex PCR; TCRdb has only the in-frame clones, and not every one. The sample carries around 170,000 clones, around four fifths recorded once. The source is a woman in her 50s in good health and CMV-seropositive. Sequenced input: PBMCs.

The CDR3 is CASKPIEKNTGELFF. As DNA, the CDR3 is TGTGCCAGTAAACCCATCGAGAAGAACACCGGGGAGCTGTTTTTT. The chain couples TRBV19 to TRBJ2-2; D is ambiguous. This CDR3 comprises 15 residues. Germline CDR1 and CDR2: LNHDA and SQIVND (reference sequence). The ends were cut back, 7 bases at V and 1 base at J, with 13 bases in the middle.